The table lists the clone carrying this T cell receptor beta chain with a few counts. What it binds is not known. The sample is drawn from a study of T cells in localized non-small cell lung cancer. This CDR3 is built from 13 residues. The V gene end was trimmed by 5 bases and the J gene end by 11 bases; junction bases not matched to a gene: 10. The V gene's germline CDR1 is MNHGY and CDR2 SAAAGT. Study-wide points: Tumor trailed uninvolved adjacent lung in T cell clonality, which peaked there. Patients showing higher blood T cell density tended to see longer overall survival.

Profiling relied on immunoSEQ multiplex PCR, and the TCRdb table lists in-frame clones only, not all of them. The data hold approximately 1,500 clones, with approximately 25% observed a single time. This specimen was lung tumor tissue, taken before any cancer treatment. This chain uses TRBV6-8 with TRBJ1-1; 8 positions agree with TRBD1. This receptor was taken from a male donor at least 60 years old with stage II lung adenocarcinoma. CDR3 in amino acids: CASSTRQGLTAFF. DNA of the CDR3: TGTGCCAGCAGTACCAGACAGGGGCTGACCGCTTTCTTT.